Detailed here is one T cell receptor (beta chain). The data were obtained in a study of OX40 agonist ivuxolimab in advanced cancers. The assay was immunoSEQ multiplex PCR, and TCRdb's table has in-frame clones only and misses some. In the table there are some 80,000 clones, about four fifths of which are singletons. The TCR sequence derives from an adult with an advanced solid tumor such as melanoma, head and neck, liver or kidney cancer. The specimen comprised CD4+ or CD8+ T cells sorted from blood, sampled in a trial of the OX40 agonist ivuxolimab.

The CDR3 protein is CASNTGASSTGELFF. In DNA form, the CDR3 reads TGCGCCAGCAACACAGGGGCCTCCTCGACCGGGGAGCTGTTTTTT. The chain employs TRBV5-1 and TRBJ2-2, with TRBD1 matching over 7 bases. Germline-derived CDR1 and CDR2 are SGHRS and YFSETQ. V shed 6 bases, J shed 5 bases, and the junction held 10 bases outside the gene matches. This CDR3 has 15 amino acids.